This T cell receptor beta chain emerged from a study of blood T cell repertoires in COVID-19. About the study: Whether acute or convalescent, the COVID-19 samples came from the United States, Italy and Spain. Sample material is recorded as cDNA or gDNA derived from T cells, B-cell-depleted T cells, or PBMCs.

This clone was observed once. Germline V lookup: CDR1 MDHEN, CDR2 SYDVKM. The CDR3 spans 13 residues. Between the trimmed V and J ends, which lost 2 bases and 6 bases, there was a span of 8 bases. One Seattle source followed patients from active infection through their disease course. In the original analysis: Estimation of nucleated cell counts relied on the amplification of reference gene primers. Sequencing was performed with immunoSEQ multiplex PCR; in TCRdb, only in-frame clones are kept and a portion is missing. V, J and clone size are those of that table, while D and trimming were read from the DNA. The table includes 150,000 or so clones, 80% to 90% detected once.

The sequence was collected from an older woman with COVID-19, enrolled during active disease. The V gene is TRBV28, the J gene TRBJ2-1, with D hard to call. Sequencing input: peripheral blood. The DNA for the CDR3 is TGTGCCAGCAGTTTAGCGTTCTTCAATGAGCAGTTCTTC. Amino acids: CASSLAFFNEQFF. Complete variable domain (other parts from reference TRBV28 and TRBJ2-1): DVKVTQSSRYLVKRTGEKVFLECVQDMDHENMFWYRQDPGLGLRLIYFSYDVKMKEKGDIPEGYSVSREKKERFSLILESASTNQTSMYLCASSLAFFNEQFFGPGTRLTVL.